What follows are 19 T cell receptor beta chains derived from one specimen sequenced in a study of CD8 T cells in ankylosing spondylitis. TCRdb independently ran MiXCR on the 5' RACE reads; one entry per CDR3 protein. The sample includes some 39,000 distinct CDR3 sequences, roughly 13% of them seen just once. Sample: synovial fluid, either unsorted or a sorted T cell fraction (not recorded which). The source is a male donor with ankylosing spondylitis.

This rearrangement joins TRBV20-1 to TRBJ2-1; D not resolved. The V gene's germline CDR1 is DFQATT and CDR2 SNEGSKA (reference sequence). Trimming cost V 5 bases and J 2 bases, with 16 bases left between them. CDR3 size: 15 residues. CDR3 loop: CSAENTPETYNEQFF. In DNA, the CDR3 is TGCAGTGCTGAAAATACACCCGAGACCTACAATGAGCAGTTCTTC.

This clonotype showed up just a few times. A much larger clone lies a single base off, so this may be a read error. For the CDR3, the DNA is TGCGCCAGCAGCCCCGGACAGGGCGCCTACGAGCAGTACTTC. Translation gives CASSPGQGAYEQYF. J is TRBJ2-7 and V is TRBV5-1; TRBD1 aligns across 8 bases. From germline, CDR1 is SGHRS and CDR2 YFSETQ. The CDR3 is 14 amino acids. With 4 bases clipped from V and 2 bases from J, the junction kept 5 bases outside the gene matches. Full variable domain (rest looked up from reference TRBV5-1 and TRBJ2-7): KAGVTQTPRYLIKTRGQQVTLSCSPISGHRSVSWYQQTPGQGLQFLFEYFSETQRNKGNFPGRFSGRQFSNSRSEMNVSTLELGDSALYLCASSPGQGAYEQYFGPGTRLTVT.

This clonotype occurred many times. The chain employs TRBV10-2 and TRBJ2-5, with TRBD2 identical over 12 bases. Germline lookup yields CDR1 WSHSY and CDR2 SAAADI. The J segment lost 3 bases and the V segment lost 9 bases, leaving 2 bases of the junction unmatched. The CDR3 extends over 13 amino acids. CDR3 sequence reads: CASRTSGEETQYF. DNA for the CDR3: TGCGCCAGTAGGACTAGCGGGGAAGAGACCCAGTACTTC.

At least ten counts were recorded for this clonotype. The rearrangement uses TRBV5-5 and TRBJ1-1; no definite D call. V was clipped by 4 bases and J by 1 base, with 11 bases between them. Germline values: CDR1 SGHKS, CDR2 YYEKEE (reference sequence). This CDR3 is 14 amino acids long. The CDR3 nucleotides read TGTGCCAGCAGCCAAGGACTCCAGAACACTGAAGCTTTCTTT. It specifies CASSQGLQNTEAFF.

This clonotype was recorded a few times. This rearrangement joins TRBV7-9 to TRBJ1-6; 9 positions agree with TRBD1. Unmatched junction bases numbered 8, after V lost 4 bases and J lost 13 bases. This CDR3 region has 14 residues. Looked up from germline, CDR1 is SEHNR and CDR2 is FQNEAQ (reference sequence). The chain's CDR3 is CASSCGQGNCPLHF. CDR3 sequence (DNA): TGTGCCAGCAGCTGCGGACAGGGGAATTGTCCCCTCCACTTT.

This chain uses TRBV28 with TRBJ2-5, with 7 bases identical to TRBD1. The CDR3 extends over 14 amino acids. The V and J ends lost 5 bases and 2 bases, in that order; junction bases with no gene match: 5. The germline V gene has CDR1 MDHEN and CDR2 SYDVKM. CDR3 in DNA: TGTGCCAGCAGTAGACAGGGTCCGCAAGAGACCCAGTACTTC. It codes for CASSRQGPQETQYF.

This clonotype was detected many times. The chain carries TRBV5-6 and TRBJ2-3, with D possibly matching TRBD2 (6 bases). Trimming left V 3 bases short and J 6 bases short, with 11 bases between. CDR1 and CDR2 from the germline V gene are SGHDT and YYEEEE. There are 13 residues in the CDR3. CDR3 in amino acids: CASSYGGTDTQYF. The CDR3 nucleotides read TGTGCCAGCAGCTACGGGGGAACGGATACGCAGTATTTT. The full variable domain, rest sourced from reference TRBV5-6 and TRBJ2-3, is DAGVTQSPTHLIKTRGQQVTLRCSPKSGHDTVSWYQQALGQGPQFIFQYYEEEERQRGNFPDRFSGHQFPNYSSELNVNALLLGDSALYLCASSYGGTDTQYFGPGTRLTVL.

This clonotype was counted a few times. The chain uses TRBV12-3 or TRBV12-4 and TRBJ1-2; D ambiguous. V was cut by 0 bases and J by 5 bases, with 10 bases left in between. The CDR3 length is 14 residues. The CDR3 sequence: CASSLAYGPYGYTF. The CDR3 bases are TGTGCCAGCAGTTTAGCATATGGCCCATATGGCTACACCTTC.

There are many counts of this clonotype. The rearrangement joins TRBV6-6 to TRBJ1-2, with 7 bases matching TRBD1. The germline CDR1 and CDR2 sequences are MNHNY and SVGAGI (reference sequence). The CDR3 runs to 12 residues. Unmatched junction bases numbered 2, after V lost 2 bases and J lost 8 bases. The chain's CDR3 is CASSYDRVGYTF. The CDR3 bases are TGTGCCAGCAGTTACGACAGGGTCGGCTACACCTTC.

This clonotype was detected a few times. The CDR3 DNA sequence: TGTGCCAGCACCGGAACTAGCGGGGGACGCTACAATGAGCAGTTCTTC. Its translation: CASTGTSGGRYNEQFF. V is TRBV7-2 and J is TRBJ2-1; 11 bases align to TRBD2. The trim removed 7 bases at V and 3 bases at J, leaving 8 bases unmatched. Germline CDR1 is SGHTA and CDR2 is FQGNSA. This CDR3 has 16 residues.

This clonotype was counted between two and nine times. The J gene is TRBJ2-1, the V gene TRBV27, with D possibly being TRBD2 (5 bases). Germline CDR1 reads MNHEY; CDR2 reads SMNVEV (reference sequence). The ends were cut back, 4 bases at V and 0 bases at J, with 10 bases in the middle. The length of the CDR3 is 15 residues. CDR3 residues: CASSSRAPSYNEQFF. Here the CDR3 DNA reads TGTGCCAGCAGTTCGCGGGCTCCCTCCTACAATGAGCAGTTCTTC.

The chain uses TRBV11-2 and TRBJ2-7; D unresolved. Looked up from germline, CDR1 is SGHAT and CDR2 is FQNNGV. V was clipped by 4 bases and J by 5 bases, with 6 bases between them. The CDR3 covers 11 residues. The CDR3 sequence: CASSSGHEQYF. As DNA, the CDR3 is TGTGCCAGCAGCTCCGGACACGAGCAGTACTTC.

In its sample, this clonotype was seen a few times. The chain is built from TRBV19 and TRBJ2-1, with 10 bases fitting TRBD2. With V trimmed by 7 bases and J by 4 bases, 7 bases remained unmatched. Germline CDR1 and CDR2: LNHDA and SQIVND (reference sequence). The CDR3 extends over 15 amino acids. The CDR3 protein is CASTSRTSGYNEQFF. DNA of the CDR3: TGTGCCAGTACAAGTAGGACTAGCGGATACAATGAGCAGTTCTTC.

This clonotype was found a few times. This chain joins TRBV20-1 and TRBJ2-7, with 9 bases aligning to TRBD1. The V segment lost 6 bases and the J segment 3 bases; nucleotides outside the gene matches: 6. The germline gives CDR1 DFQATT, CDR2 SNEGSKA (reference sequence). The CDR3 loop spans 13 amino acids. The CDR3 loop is CSAEGDRDYEQYF. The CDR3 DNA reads TGCAGTGCCGAGGGGGACAGGGACTACGAGCAGTACTTC.

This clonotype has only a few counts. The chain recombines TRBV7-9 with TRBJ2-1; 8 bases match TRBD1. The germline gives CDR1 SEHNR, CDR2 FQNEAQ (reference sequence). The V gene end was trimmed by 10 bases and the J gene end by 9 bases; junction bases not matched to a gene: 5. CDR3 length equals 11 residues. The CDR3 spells CATQGASEQFF. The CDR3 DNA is TGTGCCACCCAGGGGGCGAGTGAGCAGTTCTTC.

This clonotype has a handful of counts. CDR3 sequence: CSARSGGNYNEQFF. The CDR3 bases are TGCAGTGCTCGGAGCGGGGGAAACTACAATGAGCAGTTCTTC. The V call is TRBV20-1, the J call TRBJ2-1, with TRBD2 matching 8 bases. This CDR3 contains 14 residues. The junction had 6 bases not matched to a gene; V was cut back by 5 bases and J by 3 bases. CDR1 is DFQATT, CDR2 SNEGSKA, per germline (reference sequence).

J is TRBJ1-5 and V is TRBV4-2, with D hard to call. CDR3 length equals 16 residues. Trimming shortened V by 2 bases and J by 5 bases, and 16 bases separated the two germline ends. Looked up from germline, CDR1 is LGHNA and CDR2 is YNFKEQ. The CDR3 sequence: CASSQTVERAYQPQHF. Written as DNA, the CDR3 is TGTGCCAGCAGCCAAACCGTCGAGAGGGCGTATCAGCCCCAGCATTTT.

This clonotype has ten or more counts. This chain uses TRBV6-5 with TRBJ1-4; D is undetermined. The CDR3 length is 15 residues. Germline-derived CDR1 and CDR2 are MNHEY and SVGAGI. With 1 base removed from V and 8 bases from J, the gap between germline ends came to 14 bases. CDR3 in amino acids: CASSYFTVGREKLFF. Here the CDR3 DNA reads TGTGCCAGCAGTTACTTCACTGTGGGGAGGGAAAAACTGTTTTTT.

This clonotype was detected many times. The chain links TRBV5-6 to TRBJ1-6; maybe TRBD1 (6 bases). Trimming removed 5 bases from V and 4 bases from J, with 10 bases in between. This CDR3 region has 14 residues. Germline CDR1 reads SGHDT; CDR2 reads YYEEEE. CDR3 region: CASRDSSYNSPLHF. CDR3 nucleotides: TGTGCCAGCAGGGACAGCTCATATAATTCACCCCTCCACTTT. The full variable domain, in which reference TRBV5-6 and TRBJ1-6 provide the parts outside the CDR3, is DAGVTQSPTHLIKTRGQQVTLRCSPKSGHDTVSWYQQALGQGPQFIFQYYEEEERQRGNFPDRFSGHQFPNYSSELNVNALLLGDSALYLCASRDSSYNSPLHFGNGTRLTVT.